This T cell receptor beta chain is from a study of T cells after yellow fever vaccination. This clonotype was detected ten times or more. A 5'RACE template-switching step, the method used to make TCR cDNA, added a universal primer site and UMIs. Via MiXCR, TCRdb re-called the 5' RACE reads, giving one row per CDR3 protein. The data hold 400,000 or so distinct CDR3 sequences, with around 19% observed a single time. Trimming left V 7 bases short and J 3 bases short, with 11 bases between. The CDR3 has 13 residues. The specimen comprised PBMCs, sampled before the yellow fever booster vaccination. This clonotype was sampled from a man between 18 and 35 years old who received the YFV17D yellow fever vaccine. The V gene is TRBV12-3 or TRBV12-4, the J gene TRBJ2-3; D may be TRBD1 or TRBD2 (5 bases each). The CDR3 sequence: CASTGTRTDTQYF. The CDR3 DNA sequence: TGTGCCAGCACCGGGACCCGTACAGATACGCAGTATTTT.